This passage covers 18 T cell receptor beta chains from one sample sequenced in a study of T-cell memory formation after mild COVID-19. Via MiXCR, TCRdb re-called the 5' RACE reads, giving one row per CDR3 protein. Among about 400,000 distinct CDR3 sequences listed, 16% were seen once. The sequencing input was PBMCs or a T cell subset sorted from them (not recorded which). Receptor source: a man younger than 35 who had mild COVID-19 (a few samples of this study predate the infection). Cell type and time point are not known.

The sample holds a few counts of this clonotype. The chain uses TRBV12-5 and TRBJ2-3; 8 bases map to TRBD2. J was trimmed by 6 bases and V by 5 bases; bases with no gene match: 4. This CDR3 has 13 residues. Per the germline V gene, CDR1 is LGHNT and CDR2 is FRNRAP. The CDR3 loop is CASGNPSGDTQYF. For the CDR3, the DNA is TGTGCTAGTGGTAACCCTAGCGGGGATACGCAGTATTTT.

This clonotype appeared many times. CDR3 in amino acids: CASSPDTNTGELFF. The CDR3 nucleotides are TGCGCCAGCAGCCCCGACACCAACACCGGGGAGCTGTTTTTT. The rearrangement joins TRBV5-1 to TRBJ2-2; D is unclear. Trimming removed 4 bases from V and 2 bases from J, with 9 bases in between. The CDR3 consists of 14 residues. Germline CDR1 SGHRS, CDR2 YFSETQ.

The chain uses TRBV4-3 and TRBJ2-1; D not resolved. The CDR3 is 19 amino acids. V was clipped by 4 bases and J by 3 bases, with 25 bases between them. CDR1 LGHNA and CDR2 YSLEER come from the germline V gene. CDR3 DNA: TGCGCCAGCAGCCGAGACCACCGGTGGGGTGACCCCGACTACAATGAGCAGTTCTTC. The encoded protein is CASSRDHRWGDPDYNEQFF.

This clonotype was counted only a few times. The chain combines TRBV7-2 with TRBJ2-7; D possibly corresponds to TRBD1 (6 bases). This CDR3 is 15 amino acids long. V was shortened by 3 bases and J by 5 bases, with 17 bases between the two germline ends. Germline assignment: CDR1 SGHTA and CDR2 FQGNSA. The CDR3 reads CASSLVVSRDNEQYF. CDR3 sequence (DNA): TGTGCCAGCAGCTTGGTAGTTTCCAGGGACAACGAGCAGTACTTC.

This clonotype has more than one count but fewer than ten. V is TRBV6-5 and J is TRBJ1-3; D ambiguous. The CDR3 totals 16 residues. Germline assignment: CDR1 MNHEY and CDR2 SVGAGI. V dropped 0 bases and J dropped 4 bases, with 13 bases sitting between them. The DNA of the CDR3 is TGTGCCAGCAGTTACTCGATAATGGGTTCCGGAAACACCATATATTTT. This gives the protein CASSYSIMGSGNTIYF.

This clonotype was seen at least ten times. The chain carries TRBV6-6 and TRBJ1-5; no reliable D call. Germline loops: CDR1 MNHNY, CDR2 SVGAGI (reference sequence). Trimming cost V 7 bases and J 1 base, with 11 bases left between them. This CDR3 contains 14 residues. As DNA, the CDR3 is TGTGCCAGCACTCCGAGCGACAGCAATCAGCCCCAGCATTTT. It encodes CASTPSDSNQPQHF.

This clonotype was seen a handful of times. The chain couples TRBV18 to TRBJ2-3; D gene uncertain. CDR3 length: 16 amino acids. CDR1 and CDR2 from the germline V gene are KGHSH and LQKENI. Trimming removed 3 bases from V and 0 bases from J, with 13 bases in between. The CDR3 spells CASSPPDGWSTDTQYF. The DNA for the CDR3 is TGTGCCAGCTCACCCCCTGATGGATGGAGCACAGATACGCAGTATTTT. The full variable domain, rest sourced from reference TRBV18 and TRBJ2-3, is NAGVMQNPRHLVRRRGQEARLRCSPMKGHSHVYWYRQLPEEGLKFMVYLQKENIIDESGMPKERFSAEFPKEGPSILRIQQVVRGDSAAYFCASSPPDGWSTDTQYFGPGTRLTVL.

This clonotype occurred many times. The chain joins TRBV4-3 to TRBJ2-3, with 8 bases fitting TRBD2. This CDR3 region has 16 residues. From germline, CDR1 is LGHNA and CDR2 YSLEER. The trim removed 1 base at V and 1 base at J, leaving 4 bases unmatched. CDR3 nucleotides: TGCGCCAGCAGCCAAGGAAATAGCGGGGGCACAGATACGCAGTATTTT. Protein: CASSQGNSGGTDTQYF.

This rearrangement joins TRBV4-2 to TRBJ1-4; 8 bases are a match to TRBD1. V shed 0 bases and J 4 bases; nucleotides not matched to a gene: 7. This CDR3 has 17 residues. Germline-derived CDR1 and CDR2 are LGHNA and YNFKEQ. CDR3 residues: CASSQESGTGVNEKLFF. The DNA of the CDR3 is TGTGCCAGCAGCCAAGAAAGCGGGACAGGCGTTAATGAAAAACTGTTTTTT.

This clonotype was counted only a few times. This chain uses TRBV20-1 with TRBJ2-1; no clear D. Between the trimmed V and J ends, which lost 3 bases and 0 bases, there was a span of 3 bases. Germline V gene data show CDR1 as DFQATT and CDR2 as SNEGSKA (reference sequence). The CDR3 is made up of 12 amino acids. CDR3 in amino acids: CSARPSYNEQFF. Written as DNA, the CDR3 is TGCAGTGCTAGGCCCTCCTACAATGAGCAGTTCTTC.

There are many counts of this clonotype. The chain combines TRBV5-1 with TRBJ2-3; D may be TRBD2 (6 bases). The CDR3 contains 13 residues. Germline CDR1 reads SGHRS; CDR2 reads YFSETQ. Trimming removed 8 bases at V and 1 base at J, with 11 bases between. CDR3 amino acids: CASSGLGTDTQYF. Here the CDR3 DNA reads TGCGCCAGTTCGGGACTGGGCACAGATACGCAGTATTTT.

This clonotype occurred a few times. The rearrangement uses TRBV7-2 and TRBJ2-7; TRBD1 matches 8 bases. The CDR3 is 16 amino acids. The V gene end was trimmed by 6 bases and the J gene end by 0 bases; junction bases not matched to a gene: 10. CDR1 is SGHTA and CDR2 is FQGNSA in the germline V gene. CDR3 loop: CASSNTGGQSSYEQYF. For the CDR3, the DNA is TGTGCCAGCAGTAATACAGGGGGTCAGAGCTCCTACGAGCAGTACTTC.

The chain recombines TRBV5-1 with TRBJ2-3; 7 bases align to TRBD1. Germline CDR1 and CDR2: SGHRS and YFSETQ. The CDR3 contains 16 residues. J gave up 2 bases and V 4 bases, and 10 bases lay outside the gene matches. The CDR3 protein is CASSDRDRDLTDTQYF. The CDR3 region has the DNA TGCGCCAGCAGCGACCGTGACAGGGACCTCACAGATACGCAGTATTTT.

This clonotype appeared a few times. CDR3 loop: CASSLSFRAETQYF. DNA for the CDR3: TGTGCCAGCAGCTTATCGTTCAGGGCAGAGACCCAGTACTTC. The chain employs TRBV11-2 and TRBJ2-5; a weak D match, TRBD1 (5 bases). Trimming removed 2 bases from V and 4 bases from J, with 11 bases in between. The CDR3 length is 14 residues. The germline CDR1 and CDR2 sequences are SGHAT and FQNNGV.

V is TRBV4-1 and J is TRBJ1-5; TRBD1 is a possible D gene (6 bases). Germline V gives CDR1 MGHRA, CDR2 YSYEKL. The V gene lost 1 base and the J gene lost 5 bases, with 9 bases spanning the gap. The CDR3 has 14 residues. For the CDR3, the DNA is TGCGCCAGCAGCCAAGGTCCAGGGGATCAGCCCCAGCATTTT. As protein: CASSQGPGDQPQHF.

V usage is TRBV18 and J usage is TRBJ2-3, with a tentative D call TRBD1 (5 bases). Trimming took 1 base from V and 5 from J, leaving 7 bases between them. This CDR3 spans 13 amino acids. CDR1 and CDR2 (germline): KGHSH, LQKENI. CDR3: CASSPQGKDTQYF. CDR3 coding DNA: TGTGCCAGCTCACCACAGGGGAAAGATACGCAGTATTTT.

This clonotype was picked up a small number of times. The gene calls are TRBV5-1 and TRBJ1-1, with D hard to call. CDR1 and CDR2 from the germline V gene are SGHRS and YFSETQ. The CDR3 consists of 13 residues. Trimming shortened V by 5 bases and J by 2 bases, and 10 bases separated the two germline ends. CDR3 DNA sequence: TGCGCCAGCAGGTCGATGCGAAACACTGAAGCTTTCTTT. Translated, it gives CASRSMRNTEAFF.

This chain joins TRBV25-1 and TRBJ2-1; D is unclear. The CDR3 spans 13 residues. The V gene's germline CDR1 is MGHDK and CDR2 SYGVNS. V dropped 5 bases and J dropped 6 bases, with 11 bases sitting between them. In nucleotides, the CDR3 is TGTGCCAGCAGTCAAAAGTCCACCAATGAGCAGTTCTTC. Protein product: CASSQKSTNEQFF. Looking up the rest from reference TRBV25-1 and TRBJ2-1 gives the full variable domain: EADIYQTPRYLVIGTGKKITLECSQTMGHDKMYWYQQDPGMELHLIHYSYGVNSTEKGDLSSESTVSRIRTEHFPLTLESARPSHTSQYLCASSQKSTNEQFFGPGTRLTVL.